The source of this TCR beta chain is a study of OX40 agonist ivuxolimab in advanced cancers. Background on the study: Eligibility rules accepted prior anti-PD-1, anti-PD-L1 or anti-CTLA-4 therapy, and around 38% had some.

Findings of the study overall: Averaged across samples, CD8+ T cells carried more expanded clones than CD4+ did. Nonresponders included some who also had low normalized T-cell clonal expansion.

Autoimmune disease history or systemic immunosuppression disqualified patients. The CDR3 sequence is 19 residues long. Germline CDR1 LNHNV, CDR2 YYDKDF (reference sequence). The V and J ends lost 0 bases and 4 bases, in that order; junction bases with no gene match: 13. On this clone: What it recognizes is unknown.

Sequencing used immunoSEQ multiplex PCR; TCRdb keeps in-frame clones, though not all of them. The top ten clones hold approximately 6.5% of a sample with tens of thousands of clones, 91% of them seen once. The sample in question was CD4+ or CD8+ T cells sorted from blood, obtained in a trial of the OX40 agonist ivuxolimab. The sequence was obtained from an adult with an advanced solid tumor such as melanoma, head and neck, liver or kidney cancer. The chain recombines TRBV15 with TRBJ2-2; 8 positions agree with TRBD2. CDR3 DNA sequence: TGTGCCACCAGCAGAGATGCCCCCACTAGCGGAGTTTTCACCGGGGAGCTGTTTTTT. Protein sequence: CATSRDAPTSGVFTGELFF. The whole variable domain, filled in from reference TRBV15 and TRBJ2-2, reads DAMVIQNPRYQVTQFGKPVTLSCSQTLNHNVMYWYQQKSSQAPKLLFHYYDKDFNNEADTPDNFQSRRPNTSFCFLDIRSPGLGDTAMYLCATSRDAPTSGVFTGELFFGEGSRLTVL.